The next 12 T cell receptor beta chains were all read from a single sample in a study of blood T cell repertoires in COVID-19 (dated by TCRdb to 2018 to 2021). Libraries came from the immunoSEQ multiplex PCR assay. The table was pulled from immuneACCESS by TCRdb, which kept in-frame rearrangements only. Such tables lose some clones; where checked, under half of the loss comes from unresolved V genes, and the rest has no known cause. The sample table lists roughly 260,000 clones, 75% to 90% of them with a count of one. The top ten clonotypes cover 2.2% of the sample. Sequencing was performed on peripheral blood. These receptors all come from a woman aged 45-65 years who had recovered from COVID-19.

The V and J genes are TRBV6-6 and TRBJ2-7; unclear D gene. Trimming cost V 1 base and J 0 bases, with 7 bases left between them. Germline lookup yields CDR1 MNHNY and CDR2 SVGAGI (reference sequence). The CDR3 loop spans 14 amino acids. CDR3 sequence: CASSYFASSYEQYF. CDR3 nucleotide sequence: TGTGCCAGCAGTTACTTCGCCAGCTCCTACGAGCAGTACTTC.

This chain uses TRBV6-5 with TRBJ2-1; the match to TRBD1 covers 7 bases. Germline assignment: CDR1 MNHEY and CDR2 SVGAGI. This CDR3 comprises 13 residues. J gave up 6 bases and V 5 bases, and 4 bases lay outside the gene matches. DNA for the CDR3: TGTGCCAGCAGTACGACAGGGATCAATGAGCAGTTCTTC. Amino acid sequence: CASSTTGINEQFF.

The rearrangement links TRBV3-1 (or the pseudogene TRBV3-2) to TRBJ2-1, with D maybe TRBD1 (5 bases). Per the germline V gene, CDR1 is LGHDT and CDR2 is YNNKEL (reference sequence). V was clipped by 3 bases and J by 6 bases, with 9 bases between them. This CDR3 comprises 13 residues. The CDR3 is CASSHQGPNEQFF. Here the CDR3 DNA reads TGTGCCAGCAGCCATCAGGGCCCCAATGAGCAGTTCTTC.

This clone occurred a few times. The chain combines TRBV18 with TRBJ1-1; TRBD1 matches at 8 bases. V lost 2 bases, J lost 9 bases, and 8 bases stayed unmatched. Germline CDR1 and CDR2: KGHSH and LQKENI. This CDR3 contains 14 residues. CDR3 sequence reads: CASSPEGQELKAFF. The CDR3 DNA reads as TGTGCCAGCTCACCAGAGGGACAGGAACTTAAAGCTTTCTTT.

This clone was recorded a few times. V is TRBV28 and J is TRBJ2-2; maybe TRBD1 (5 bases). The germline V gene has CDR1 MDHEN and CDR2 SYDVKM. The V end lost 3 bases, the J end lost 3 bases, and 8 bases lay between the germline ends. This CDR3 is 14 amino acids long. CDR3 protein: CASSLGLYTGELFF. The CDR3 region has the DNA TGTGCCAGCAGTTTGGGGCTATACACCGGGGAGCTGTTTTTT.

The rearrangement joins TRBV6-5 to TRBJ1-1, with 8 bases that match TRBD1. Germline V gene lookup returns CDR1 MNHEY and CDR2 SVGAGI. The V segment lost 7 bases and the J segment 2 bases; nucleotides outside the gene matches: 9. CDR3 size: 15 residues. The CDR3 is CASTRQGLSNTEAFF. Here the CDR3 DNA reads TGTGCCAGCACCCGACAGGGGCTTTCTAACACTGAAGCTTTCTTT.

This chain connects TRBV9 to TRBJ1-2; perhaps TRBD1 as D (6 bases). Trimming removed 4 bases at V and 2 bases at J, with 15 bases between. The germline V gene encodes CDR1 SGDLS and CDR2 YYNGEE. This CDR3 spans 15 amino acids. The CDR3 sequence: CASSKGQIINYGYTF. CDR3 nucleotides: TGTGCCAGCAGCAAAGGACAGATAATAAACTATGGCTACACCTTC.

The chain carries TRBV15 and TRBJ2-1, with 16 bases fitting TRBD2. The CDR3 contains 15 residues. CDR1 and CDR2 (germline): LNHNV, YYDKDF (reference sequence). Trimming removed 3 bases from V and 7 bases from J; junction bases left unmatched: 0. The CDR3: CATSRGLAGGNEQFF. CDR3 nucleotide sequence: TGTGCCACCAGCAGGGGACTAGCGGGGGGGAATGAGCAGTTCTTC.

This chain connects TRBV28 to TRBJ2-5; the D gene is possibly TRBD2 (6 bases). Germline V gene data show CDR1 as MDHEN and CDR2 as SYDVKM. Trimming shortened V by 2 bases and J by 4 bases, and 11 bases separated the two germline ends. The length of the CDR3 is 14 residues. The DNA for the CDR3 is TGTGCCAGCAGTTTAGGTGGAGGGCCAGAGACCCAGTACTTC. Translation gives CASSLGGGPETQYF.

The chain recombines TRBV6-5 with TRBJ2-6; D call uncertain. Per the germline V gene, CDR1 is MNHEY and CDR2 is SVGAGI. Trimming shortened V by 11 bases and J by 3 bases, and 8 bases separated the two germline ends. The CDR3 has 12 residues. The CDR3 DNA reads as TGTGCCGATCTATGTGGGGCCAACGTCCTGACTTTC. This translates into CADLCGANVLTF.

V gene TRBV7-2 combines with J gene TRBJ1-2; D gene uncertain. The CDR3 totals 15 residues. V gave up 1 base and J gave up 1 base, with 10 bases separating them. Looked up from germline, CDR1 is SGHTA and CDR2 is FQGNSA. As DNA, the CDR3 is TGTGCCAGCAGCTTAGGGGCCGGGGTTAACTATGGCTACACCTTC. Translating it yields CASSLGAGVNYGYTF.

This chain uses TRBV6-4 with TRBJ2-1; no clear D gene. Trimming pared 4 bases from V and 0 bases from J, leaving 4 bases between. CDR1 and CDR2 (germline): MRHNA, SNTAGT. The CDR3 length is 13 residues. The CDR3 bases are TGTGCCAGCAGTGCTAGCTCCTACAATGAGCAGTTCTTC. This translates into CASSASSYNEQFF.